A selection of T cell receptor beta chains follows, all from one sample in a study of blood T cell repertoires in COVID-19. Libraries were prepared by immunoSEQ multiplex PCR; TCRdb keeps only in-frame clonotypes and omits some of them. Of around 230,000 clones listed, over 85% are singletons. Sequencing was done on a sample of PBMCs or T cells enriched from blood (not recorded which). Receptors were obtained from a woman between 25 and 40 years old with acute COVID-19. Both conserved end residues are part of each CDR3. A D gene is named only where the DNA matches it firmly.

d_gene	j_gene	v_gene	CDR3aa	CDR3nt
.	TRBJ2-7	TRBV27	CASRGGYEQYF	TGTGCCAGCAGGGGGGGCTACGAGCAGTACTTC
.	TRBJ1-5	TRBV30	CAWSAQGNQPQHF	TGTGCCTGGAGTGCCCAGGGGAATCAGCCCCAGCATTTT
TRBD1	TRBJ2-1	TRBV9	CASSVGRDRSPYNEQFF	TGTGCCAGCAGCGTAGGTAGGGACAGGTCCCCGTACAATGAGCAGTTCTTC
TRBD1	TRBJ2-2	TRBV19	CASNYRQGRATGELFF	TGTGCCAGTAATTATAGACAGGGACGCGCCACCGGGGAGCTGTTTTTT
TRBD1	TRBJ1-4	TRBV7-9	CASSAGQLNEKLFF	TGTGCCAGCAGCGCGGGACAGCTAAATGAAAAACTGTTTTTT
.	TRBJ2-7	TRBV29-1	CSVLDSYEQYF	TGCAGCGTACTGGACAGCTACGAGCAGTACTTC
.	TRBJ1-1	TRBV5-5	CASSTSPGGAFF	TGTGCCAGCAGCACCAGTCCAGGTGGAGCTTTCTTT
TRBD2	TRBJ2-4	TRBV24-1	CATSGGAKNIQYF	TGTGCCACCAGCGGGGGGGCCAAAAACATTCAGTACTTC
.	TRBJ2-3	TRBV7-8	CASSLAGGPSTDTQYF	TGTGCCAGCAGCTTAGCGGGGGGGCCTTCCACAGATACGCAGTATTTT
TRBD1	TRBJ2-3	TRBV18	CASSSGQGSTDTQYF	TGTGCCAGCTCAAGCGGACAGGGAAGCACAGATACGCAGTATTTT
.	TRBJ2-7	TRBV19	CASSIRGRVYHEQYF	TGTGCCAGTAGTATTCGGGGAAGGGTTTACCACGAGCAGTACTTC
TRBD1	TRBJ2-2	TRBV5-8	CASSSGQGVGELFF	TGTGCCAGCAGCTCCGGACAGGGAGTCGGGGAGCTGTTTTTT
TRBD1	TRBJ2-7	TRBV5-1	CASSYQTGGLGEQYF	TGCGCCAGCAGCTACCAGACAGGGGGCTTAGGGGAGCAGTACTTC
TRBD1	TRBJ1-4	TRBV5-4	CASTRQGGNEKLFF	TGTGCCAGCACCCGACAGGGGGGGAATGAAAAACTGTTTTTT